This is a list of T cell receptor beta chains from one sample in a study of long-term antiretroviral therapy in people with HIV. Assay used: immunoSEQ multiplex PCR; TCRdb lists only in-frame clones, some missing. The sample shows 15,000 to 20,000 clones, around 84% of them seen only once. Here the sequenced sample was unsorted PBMCs, taken 0.9 years after starting antiretroviral therapy. These receptors were obtained from a man in his late teens or twenties with HIV. Each CDR3 is given with its conserved first and last residue. Each record gives: J gene, V gene, CDR3 protein.

J gene: TRBJ2-3; V gene: TRBV9; CDR3 protein: CASSVIGTASTDTQYF
J gene: TRBJ1-6; V gene: TRBV10-1; CDR3 protein: CASSERTGVDSPLHF
J gene: TRBJ2-3; V gene: TRBV29-1; CDR3 protein: CSVSTSGGPGDTQYF
J gene: TRBJ1-1; V gene: TRBV13; CDR3 protein: CASSTLRDSVRAFF
J gene: TRBJ2-2; V gene: TRBV10-2; CDR3 protein: CASWDRGTLTNANTGELFF
J gene: TRBJ2-5; V gene: TRBV9; CDR3 protein: CASSLDGDSQTQYF
J gene: TRBJ1-3; V gene: TRBV27; CDR3 protein: CASSTTGPSGNTIYF
J gene: TRBJ1-1; V gene: TRBV6-1; CDR3 protein: CASSENAGHAFF
J gene: TRBJ2-1; V gene: TRBV27; CDR3 protein: CASRGGLYNEQFF
J gene: TRBJ1-6; V gene: TRBV7-9; CDR3 protein: CASSLVGHDNSPLHF
J gene: TRBJ2-1; V gene: TRBV5-1; CDR3 protein: CASSPGQYNEQFF
J gene: TRBJ2-1; V gene: TRBV7-2; CDR3 protein: CASTWVRGYNEQFF
J gene: TRBJ1-1; V gene: TRBV9; CDR3 protein: CASSLGQGTTEAFF